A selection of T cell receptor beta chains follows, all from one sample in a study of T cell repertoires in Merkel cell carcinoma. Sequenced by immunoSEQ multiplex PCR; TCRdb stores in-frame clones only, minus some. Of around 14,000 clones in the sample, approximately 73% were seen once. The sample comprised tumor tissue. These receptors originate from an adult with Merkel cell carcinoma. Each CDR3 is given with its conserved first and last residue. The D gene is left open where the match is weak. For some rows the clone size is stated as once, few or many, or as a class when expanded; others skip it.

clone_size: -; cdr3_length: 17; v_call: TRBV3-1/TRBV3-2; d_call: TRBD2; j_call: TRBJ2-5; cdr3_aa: CASSQPTSGRHQETQYF; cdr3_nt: TGTGCCAGCAGCCAACCAACTAGCGGGAGACACCAAGAGACCCAGTACTTC
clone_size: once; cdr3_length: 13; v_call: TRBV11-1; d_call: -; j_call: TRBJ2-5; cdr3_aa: CASSSPSQETQYF; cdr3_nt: TGTGCCAGCAGCTCCCCTAGTCAAGAGACCCAGTACTTC
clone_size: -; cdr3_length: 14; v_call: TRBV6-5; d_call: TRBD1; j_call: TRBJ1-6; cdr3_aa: CASSYAQGAWLLHF; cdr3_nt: TGTGCCAGCAGTTACGCACAGGGGGCTTGGCTCCTCCACTTT
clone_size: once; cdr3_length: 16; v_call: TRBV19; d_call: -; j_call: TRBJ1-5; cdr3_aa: CASSMEGNRVDQPQHF; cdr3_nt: TGTGCCAGTAGTATGGAGGGTAACAGGGTCGATCAGCCCCAGCATTTT
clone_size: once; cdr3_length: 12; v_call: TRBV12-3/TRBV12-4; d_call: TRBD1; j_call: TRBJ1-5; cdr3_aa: CASSKRQGGRKF; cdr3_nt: TGTGCCAGCAGCAAGAGACAGGGTGGACGAAAATTT
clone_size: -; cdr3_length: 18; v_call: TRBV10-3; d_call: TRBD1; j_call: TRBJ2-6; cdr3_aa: CAISVTGGTSAEANVLTF; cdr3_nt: TGTGCCATCAGTGTTACAGGGGGAACTTCGGCTGAGGCCAACGTCCTGACTTTC
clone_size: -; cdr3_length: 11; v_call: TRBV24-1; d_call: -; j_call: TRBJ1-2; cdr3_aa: CATSGPYGYTF; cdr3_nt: TGTGCCACCAGTGGGCCCTATGGCTACACCTTC
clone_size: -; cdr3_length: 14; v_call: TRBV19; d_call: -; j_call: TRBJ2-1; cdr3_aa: CARHPRSKGNEQFF; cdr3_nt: TGTGCCCGCCATCCTAGGTCCAAGGGCAATGAGCAGTTCTTC
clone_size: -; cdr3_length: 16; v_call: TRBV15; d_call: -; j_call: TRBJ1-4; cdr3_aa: CATSRDQGRSNEKLFF; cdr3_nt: TGTGCCACCAGCAGAGATCAGGGGAGGTCTAATGAAAAACTGTTTTTT
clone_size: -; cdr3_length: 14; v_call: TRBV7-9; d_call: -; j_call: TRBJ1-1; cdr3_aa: CASSYPHVGTEAFF; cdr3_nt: TGTGCCAGCAGCTATCCCCACGTTGGCACTGAAGCTTTCTTT
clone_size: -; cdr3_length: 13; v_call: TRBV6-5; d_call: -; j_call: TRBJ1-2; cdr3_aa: CASSSLGGGGYTF; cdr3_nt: TGTGCCAGCAGTTCCCTAGGGGGAGGAGGCTACACCTTC
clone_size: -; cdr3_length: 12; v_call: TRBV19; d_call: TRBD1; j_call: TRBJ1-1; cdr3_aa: CASSPTTGEAFF; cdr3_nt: TGTGCCAGTAGTCCCACGACAGGGGAGGCTTTCTTT
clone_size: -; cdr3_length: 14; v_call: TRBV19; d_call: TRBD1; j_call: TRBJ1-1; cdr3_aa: CASRKGAANTEAFF; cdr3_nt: TGTGCCAGTAGGAAGGGGGCAGCGAACACTGAAGCTTTCTTT
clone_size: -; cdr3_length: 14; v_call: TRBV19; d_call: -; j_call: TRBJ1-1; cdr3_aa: CASSIHKIKGEAFF; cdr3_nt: TGTGCCAGTAGTATCCACAAAATTAAGGGTGAAGCTTTCTTT
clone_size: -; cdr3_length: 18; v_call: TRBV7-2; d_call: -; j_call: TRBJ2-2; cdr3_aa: CASSQSFLGTGNTGELFF; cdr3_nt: TGTGCCAGCAGCCAATCTTTTCTAGGGACGGGGAACACCGGGGAGCTGTTTTTT
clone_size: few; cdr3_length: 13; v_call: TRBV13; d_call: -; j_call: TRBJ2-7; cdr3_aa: CASSLGRLGEQYF; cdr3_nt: TGTGCCAGCAGCTTAGGTCGGCTCGGAGAGCAGTACTTC
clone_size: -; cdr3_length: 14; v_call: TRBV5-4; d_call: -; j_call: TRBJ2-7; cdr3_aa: CASSPSQGIGEQYF; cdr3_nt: TGTGCCAGCAGCCCCTCACAGGGAATAGGCGAGCAGTACTTC
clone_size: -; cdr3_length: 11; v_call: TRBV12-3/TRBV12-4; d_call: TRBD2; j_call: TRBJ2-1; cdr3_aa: CASSSGGPQFF; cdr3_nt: TGTGCCAGCAGTTCGGGGGGACCACAGTTCTTC
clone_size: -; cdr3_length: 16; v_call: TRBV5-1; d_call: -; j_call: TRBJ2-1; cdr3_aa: CASSLAPGLGSYEQFF; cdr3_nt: TGCGCCAGCAGCTTGGCACCGGGACTGGGCTCCTATGAGCAGTTCTTC
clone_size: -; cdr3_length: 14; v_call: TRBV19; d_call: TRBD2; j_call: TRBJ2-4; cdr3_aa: CASSTSGLAKVQYF; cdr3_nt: TGTGCCAGTAGTACTTCGGGACTAGCAAAAGTTCAGTACTTC
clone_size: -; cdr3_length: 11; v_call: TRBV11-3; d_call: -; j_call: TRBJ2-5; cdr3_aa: CASSLRETQYF; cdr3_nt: TGTGCCAGCAGCTTACGAGAGACCCAGTACTTC
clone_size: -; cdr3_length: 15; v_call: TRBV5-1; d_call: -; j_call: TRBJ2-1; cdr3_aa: CASSLQLSSYNEQFF; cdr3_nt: TGCGCCAGCAGCTTGCAGCTGAGCTCCTACAATGAGCAGTTCTTC
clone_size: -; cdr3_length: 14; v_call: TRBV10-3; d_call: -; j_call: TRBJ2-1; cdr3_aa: CAISAVTAYNEQFF; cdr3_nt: TGTGCCATCAGTGCTGTGACAGCCTACAATGAGCAGTTCTTC
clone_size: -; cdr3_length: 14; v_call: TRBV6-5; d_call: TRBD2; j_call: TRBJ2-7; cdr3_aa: CASSWRTSGYEQYF; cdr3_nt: TGTGCCAGCAGTTGGAGGACTAGCGGTTACGAGCAGTACTTC
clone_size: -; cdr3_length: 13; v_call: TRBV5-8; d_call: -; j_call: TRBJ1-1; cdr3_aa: CASSEGWGTEAFF; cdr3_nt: TGTGCCAGCAGCGAGGGGTGGGGCACTGAAGCTTTCTTT
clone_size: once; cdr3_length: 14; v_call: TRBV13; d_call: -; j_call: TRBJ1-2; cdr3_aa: CASSPTDAVEGYTF; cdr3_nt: TGTGCCAGCAGCCCCACGGACGCGGTCGAAGGCTACACCTTC
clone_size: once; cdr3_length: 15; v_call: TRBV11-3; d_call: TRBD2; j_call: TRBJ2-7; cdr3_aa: CASSYRTSSIYEQYF; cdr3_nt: TGTGCCAGCAGCTATCGGACTAGCTCTATCTACGAGCAGTACTTC
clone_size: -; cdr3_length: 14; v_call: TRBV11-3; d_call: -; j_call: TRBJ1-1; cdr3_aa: CASSVMGARPEAFF; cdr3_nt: TGTGCCAGCAGTGTTATGGGGGCGCGTCCTGAAGCTTTCTTT
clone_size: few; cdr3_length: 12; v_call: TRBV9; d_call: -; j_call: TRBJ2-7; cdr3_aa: CASSVASSEQYF; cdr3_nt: TGTGCCAGCAGCGTAGCCAGCTCGGAGCAGTACTTC
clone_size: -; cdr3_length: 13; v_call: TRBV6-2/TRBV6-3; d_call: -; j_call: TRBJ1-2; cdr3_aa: CASSARVASGYTF; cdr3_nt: TGTGCCAGCAGTGCCCGGGTGGCCAGTGGCTACACCTTC
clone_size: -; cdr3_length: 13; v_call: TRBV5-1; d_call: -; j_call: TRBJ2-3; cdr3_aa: CASSFSASDTQYF; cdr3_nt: TGCGCCAGCAGCTTCTCAGCGTCAGATACGCAGTATTTT
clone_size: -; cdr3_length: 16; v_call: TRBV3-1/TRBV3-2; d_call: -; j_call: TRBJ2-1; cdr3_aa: CASSQEGLAGSPEQFF; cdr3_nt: TGTGCCAGCAGCCAAGAAGGACTGGCGGGTTCCCCCGAGCAGTTCTTC
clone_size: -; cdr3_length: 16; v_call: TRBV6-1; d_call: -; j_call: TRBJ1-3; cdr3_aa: CASSEVIHSSGNTIYF; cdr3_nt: TGTGCCAGCAGTGAAGTCATACACTCCTCTGGAAACACCATATATTTT
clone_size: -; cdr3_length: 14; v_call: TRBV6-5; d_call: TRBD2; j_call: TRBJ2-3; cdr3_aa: CASSSGRAGDTQYF; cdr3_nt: TGTGCCAGCAGCAGCGGGAGGGCCGGGGATACGCAGTATTTT
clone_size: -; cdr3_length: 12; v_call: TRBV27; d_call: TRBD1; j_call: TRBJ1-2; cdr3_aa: CASSQGAGGYTF; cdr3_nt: TGTGCCAGCAGTCAGGGGGCGGGAGGCTACACCTTC
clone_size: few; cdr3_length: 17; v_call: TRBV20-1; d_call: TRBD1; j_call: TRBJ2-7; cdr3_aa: CSASKASSGTGAYEQYF; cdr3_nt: TGCAGTGCTAGTAAGGCCTCCTCCGGGACAGGGGCCTACGAGCAGTACTTC
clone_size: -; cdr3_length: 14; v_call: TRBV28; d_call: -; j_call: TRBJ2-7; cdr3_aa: CASSLSLATYEQYF; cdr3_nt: TGTGCCAGCAGTTTATCTCTGGCGACCTACGAGCAGTACTTC
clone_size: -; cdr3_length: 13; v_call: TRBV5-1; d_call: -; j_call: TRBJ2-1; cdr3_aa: CASSRTVWSEQFF; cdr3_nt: TGCGCCAGCAGCCGGACAGTGTGGAGTGAGCAGTTCTTC
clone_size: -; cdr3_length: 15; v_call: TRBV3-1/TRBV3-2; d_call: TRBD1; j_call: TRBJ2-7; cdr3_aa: CASSQGAGGPYEQYF; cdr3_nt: TGTGCCAGCAGCCAAGGGGCAGGGGGCCCCTACGAGCAGTACTTC
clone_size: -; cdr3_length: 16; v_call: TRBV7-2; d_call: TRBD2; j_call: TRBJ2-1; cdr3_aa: CASSSSSGANLFEQFF; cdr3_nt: TGTGCCAGCAGCTCATCTAGCGGGGCGAACCTATTTGAGCAGTTCTTC
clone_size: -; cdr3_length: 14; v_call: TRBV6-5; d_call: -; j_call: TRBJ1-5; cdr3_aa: CASRGRGHNQPQHF; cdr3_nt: TGTGCCAGCAGAGGAAGAGGGCACAATCAGCCCCAGCATTTT
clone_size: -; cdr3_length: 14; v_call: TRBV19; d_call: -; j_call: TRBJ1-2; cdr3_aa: CASSIGPGNRGYTF; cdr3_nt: TGTGCCAGTAGTATCGGTCCTGGAAATCGGGGCTACACCTTC
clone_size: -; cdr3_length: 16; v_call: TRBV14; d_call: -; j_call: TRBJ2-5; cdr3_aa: CAAAVVETAAGETQYF; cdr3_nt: TGTGCCGCTGCGGTAGTAGAGACAGCCGCCGGTGAGACCCAGTACTTC
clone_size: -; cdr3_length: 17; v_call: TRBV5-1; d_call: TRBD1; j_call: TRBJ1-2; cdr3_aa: CASSYDLGQGANYGYTF; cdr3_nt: TGCGCCAGCAGTTATGACTTAGGACAGGGGGCGAACTATGGCTACACCTTC
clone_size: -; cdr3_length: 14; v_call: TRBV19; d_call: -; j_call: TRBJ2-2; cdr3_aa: CATGRGTNTGELFF; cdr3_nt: TGTGCCACCGGTAGGGGAACGAACACCGGGGAGCTGTTTTTT
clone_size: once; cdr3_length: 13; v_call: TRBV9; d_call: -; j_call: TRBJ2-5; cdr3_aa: CASSSGVEETQYF; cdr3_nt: TGTGCCAGCAGCTCGGGGGTGGAAGAGACCCAGTACTTC
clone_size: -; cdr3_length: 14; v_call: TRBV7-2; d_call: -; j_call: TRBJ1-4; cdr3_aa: CASRQGGPNEKLFF; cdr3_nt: TGTGCCAGCAGGCAAGGGGGACCTAATGAAAAACTGTTTTTT
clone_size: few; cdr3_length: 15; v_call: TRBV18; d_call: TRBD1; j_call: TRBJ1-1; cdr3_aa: CASSPGTGANTEAFF; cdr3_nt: TGTGCCAGCTCACCGGGGACAGGGGCCAACACTGAAGCTTTCTTT